This entry concerns a single T cell receptor (beta chain). Other DNA sequences of this sample code for an identical CDR3. The CDR3 runs to 15 residues. The V and J ends lost 1 base and 6 bases, in that order; junction bases with no gene match: 6. CDR1 and CDR2 from the germline V gene are SGHTA and FQGNSA. As for time point: peripheral blood 6 weeks after treatment start. Patients had urothelial carcinoma that was locally advanced or metastatic. The data were obtained in a study of PD-L1 blockade in urothelial cancer. Across the study: Patients went on atezolizumab in the mid-2010s, receiving 1,200 mg intravenously every 3 weeks.

The assay was immunoSEQ multiplex PCR, and TCRdb's table has in-frame clones only and misses some. The sample includes 90,000 to 130,000 clones, under 95% of them seen just once. This clonotype was sampled from a man aged 55 to 70 with urothelial cancer. V is TRBV7-2 and J is TRBJ2-3; 8 bases line up with TRBD2. The specimen was PBMCs, collected around atezolizumab (anti-PD-L1) treatment. The CDR3 spells CASSLGGGGTDTQYF. In DNA form, the CDR3 reads TGTGCCAGCAGCTTAGGCGGCGGGGGGACCGATACGCAGTATTTT. Combining the CDR3 with reference TRBV7-2 and TRBJ2-3 gives the whole variable domain GAGVSQSPSNKVTEKGKDVELRCDPISGHTALYWYRQSLGQGLEFLIYFQGNSAPDKSGLPSDRFSAERTGGSVSTLTIQRTQQEDSAVYLCASSLGGGGTDTQYFGPGTRLTVL.